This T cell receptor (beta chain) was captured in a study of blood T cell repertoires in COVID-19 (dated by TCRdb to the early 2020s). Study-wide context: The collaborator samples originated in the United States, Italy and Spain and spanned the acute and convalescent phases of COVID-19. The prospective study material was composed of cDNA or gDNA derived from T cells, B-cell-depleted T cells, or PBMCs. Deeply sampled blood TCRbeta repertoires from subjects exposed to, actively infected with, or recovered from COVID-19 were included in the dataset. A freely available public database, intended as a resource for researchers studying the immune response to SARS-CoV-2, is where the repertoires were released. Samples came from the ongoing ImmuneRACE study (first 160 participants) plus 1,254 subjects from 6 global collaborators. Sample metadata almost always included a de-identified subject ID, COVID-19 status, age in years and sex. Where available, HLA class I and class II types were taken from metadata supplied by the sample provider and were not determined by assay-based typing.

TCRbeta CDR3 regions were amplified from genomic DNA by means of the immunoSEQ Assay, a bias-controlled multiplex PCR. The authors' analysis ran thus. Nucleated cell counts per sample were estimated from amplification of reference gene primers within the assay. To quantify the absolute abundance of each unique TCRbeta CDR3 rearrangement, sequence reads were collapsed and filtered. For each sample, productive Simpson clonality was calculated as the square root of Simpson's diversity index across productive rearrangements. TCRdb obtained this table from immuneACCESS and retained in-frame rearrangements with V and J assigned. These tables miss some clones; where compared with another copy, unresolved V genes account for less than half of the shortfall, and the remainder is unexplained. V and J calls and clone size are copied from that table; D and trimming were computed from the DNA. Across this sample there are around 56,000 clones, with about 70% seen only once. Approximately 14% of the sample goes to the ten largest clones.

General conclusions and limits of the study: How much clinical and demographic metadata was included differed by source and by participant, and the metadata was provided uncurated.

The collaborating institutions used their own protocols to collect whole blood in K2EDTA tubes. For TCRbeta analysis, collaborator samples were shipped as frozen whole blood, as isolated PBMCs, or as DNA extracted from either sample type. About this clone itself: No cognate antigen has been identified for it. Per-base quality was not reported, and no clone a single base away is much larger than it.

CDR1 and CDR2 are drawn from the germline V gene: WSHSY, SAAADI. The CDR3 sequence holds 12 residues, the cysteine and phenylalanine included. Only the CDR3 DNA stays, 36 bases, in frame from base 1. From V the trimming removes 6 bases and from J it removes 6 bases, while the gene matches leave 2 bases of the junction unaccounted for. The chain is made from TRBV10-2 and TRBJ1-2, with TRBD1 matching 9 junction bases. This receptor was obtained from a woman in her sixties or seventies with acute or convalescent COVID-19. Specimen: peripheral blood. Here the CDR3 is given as CASRGTGNGYTF. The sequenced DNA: TGCGCCAGCAGAGGGACAGGGAATGGCTACACCTTC.